This T cell receptor (beta chain) was recovered during a study of blood T cell repertoires in COVID-19. Study-level information: Acute and convalescent COVID-19 specimens originated in the United States, Italy and Spain. PBMCs, B-cell-depleted T cells, or T cells provided the cDNA or gDNA that made up the material.

The table came from immunoSEQ multiplex PCR; TCRdb's copy has only in-frame clones and leaves some out. The sample includes 200,000 to 250,000 clones, around 86% of them seen just once. The CDR3 consists of 13 residues. Trimming cost V 3 bases and J 10 bases, with 12 bases left between them. CDR1 is MGHDK and CDR2 is SYGVNS in the germline V gene. The TCR was taken from an elderly woman with COVID-19, enrolled during active disease. The chain carries TRBV25-1 and TRBJ1-4, with D uncertain. Source material: peripheral blood. CDR3 in amino acids: CASSDGGSGKLFF. Here the CDR3 DNA reads TGTGCCAGCAGTGATGGAGGGTCGGGAAAACTGTTTTTT. The full variable domain, completed using reference TRBV25-1 and TRBJ1-4, is EADIYQTPRYLVIGTGKKITLECSQTMGHDKMYWYQQDPGMELHLIHYSYGVNSTEKGDLSSESTVSRIRTEHFPLTLESARPSHTSQYLCASSDGGSGKLFFGSGTQLSVL.